What follows are 2 T cell receptor beta chains derived from one specimen sequenced in a study of cytotoxic CD8 clonotypes in ibrutinib-treated CLL. This table comes from immunoSEQ multiplex PCR, and its TCRdb copy is limited to in-frame clones, with some not included. The sample holds some 310,000 clones, roughly 79% seen once. The material was PBMCs, obtained before ibrutinib treatment. Receptor source: a human donor with chronic lymphocytic leukemia.

CDR3 coding DNA: TGTGCCAGTACCACGACAATCTATAGCAATCAGCCCCAGCATTTT. Translation gives CASTTTIYSNQPQHF. The rearrangement links TRBV19 to TRBJ1-5; unclear D gene. The CDR3 sequence is 15 residues long. Germline values: CDR1 LNHDA, CDR2 SQIVND (reference sequence). V lost 7 bases and J 0 bases, leaving 13 bases between the germline ends.

The chain combines TRBV5-1 with TRBJ2-1; TRBD2 agrees at 9 bases. This CDR3 is 14 amino acids long. CDR1 and CDR2 from the germline V gene are SGHRS and YFSETQ. V trimming: 4 bases; J trimming: 6 bases; junction bases outside the gene matches: 5. CDR3 residues: CASSNSGSSNEQFF. The CDR3 DNA is TGCGCCAGCAGCAATAGCGGGAGTAGCAATGAGCAGTTCTTC.